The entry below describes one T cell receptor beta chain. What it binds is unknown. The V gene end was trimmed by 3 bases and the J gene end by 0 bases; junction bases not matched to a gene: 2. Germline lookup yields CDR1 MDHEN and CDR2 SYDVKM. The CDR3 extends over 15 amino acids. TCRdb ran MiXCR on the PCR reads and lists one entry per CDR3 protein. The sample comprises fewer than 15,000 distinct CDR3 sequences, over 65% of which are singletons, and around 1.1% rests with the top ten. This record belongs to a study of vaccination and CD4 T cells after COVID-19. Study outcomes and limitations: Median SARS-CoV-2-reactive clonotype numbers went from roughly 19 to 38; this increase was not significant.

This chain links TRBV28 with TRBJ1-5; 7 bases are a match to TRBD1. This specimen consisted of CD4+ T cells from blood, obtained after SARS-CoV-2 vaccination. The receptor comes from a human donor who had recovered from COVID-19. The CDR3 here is CASSFGQVSNQPQHF. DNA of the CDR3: TGTGCCAGCAGTTTCGGACAGGTTAGCAATCAGCCCCAGCATTTT.